A single sample is the source of the 17 T cell receptor beta chains below, sequenced in a study of T cell responses to AZD1222 COVID-19 vaccine (dated by TCRdb to about 2021). Explained via the paper, the time point label denotes: baseline before first vaccination. To prepare the library, the immunoSEQ multiplex PCR assay was applied. Imported from immuneACCESS, the table was reduced by TCRdb to in-frame sequences with V and J called. These copies leave out some clones; in studies compared against another copy, an unresolved V gene accounts for under half, and the cause of the remainder is not known. The sample yields more than 80,000 clones; approximately 87% were counted once. The ten largest clones represent approximately 5.4% of the sample. Specimen: peripheral blood, collected on day 0 of AZD1222 vaccination. The receptor source for this set is an adult in good health.

The chain employs TRBV6-5 and TRBJ1-5; 7 bases fit TRBD1. The CDR3 runs to 15 residues. The V segment lost 4 bases and the J segment 6 bases; nucleotides outside the gene matches: 9. Germline V lookup: CDR1 MNHEY, CDR2 SVGAGI. The DNA for the CDR3 is TGTGCCAGCAGTTCCTTAGGAGGGGGCTCTCAGCCCCAGCATTTT. Protein sequence: CASSSLGGGSQPQHF.

The chain has TRBV12-3 or TRBV12-4 and TRBJ2-7, with D perhaps TRBD1 (6 bases). The CDR3 runs to 13 residues. Trimming cost V 0 bases and J 5 bases, with 8 bases left between them. The CDR3 here is CASSLARGHEQYF. The CDR3 region has the DNA TGTGCCAGCAGTTTAGCCAGGGGCCACGAGCAGTACTTC.

The V gene is TRBV15, the J gene TRBJ1-5; unclear D gene. The germline V gene encodes CDR1 LNHNV and CDR2 YYDKDF (reference sequence). V shed 2 bases and J shed 4 bases, with 12 bases lying between them. This CDR3 is 15 amino acids long. The CDR3 spells CATSRPPLGNQPQHF. DNA for the CDR3: TGTGCCACCAGCAGACCCCCCCTTGGGAATCAGCCCCAGCATTTT.

This chain joins TRBV30 and TRBJ2-6, with 8 nucleotides matching TRBD1. Germline V CDR1 and CDR2: GTSNPN, SVGIG (reference sequence). The J segment lost 2 bases and the V segment lost 4 bases, leaving 1 base of the junction unmatched. The CDR3 is made up of 14 amino acids. The CDR3 bases are TGTGCCTGGACACAGGGGGCTGGGGCCAACGTCCTGACTTTC. Translated, it gives CAWTQGAGANVLTF.

This rearrangement joins TRBV12-3 or TRBV12-4 to TRBJ1-1; TRBD1 might be the D (5 bases). The CDR3 is made up of 11 amino acids. With 3 bases removed from V and 6 bases from J, the gap between germline ends came to 5 bases. The CDR3 loop is CASSFRAEAFF. Here the CDR3 DNA reads TGTGCCAGCAGTTTCAGGGCTGAAGCTTTCTTT.

The rearrangement joins TRBV19 to TRBJ2-3, with TRBD2 identical over 9 bases. Germline trimming cut 4 bases from V and 3 bases from J; bases unmatched to any gene: 2. This CDR3 is 14 amino acids long. The germline CDR1 and CDR2 sequences are LNHDA and SQIVND (reference sequence). The CDR3 loop is CASSTGLATDTQYF. The CDR3 DNA reads TGTGCCAGTAGTACCGGACTAGCGACAGATACGCAGTATTTT.

The chain carries TRBV15 and TRBJ2-3; 14 positions agree with TRBD2. This CDR3 comprises 17 residues. The J segment lost 4 bases and the V segment lost 1 base, leaving 4 bases of the junction unmatched. Germline V lookup: CDR1 LNHNV, CDR2 YYDKDF (reference sequence). Here the CDR3 reads CATSRAGLAGVPDTQYF. Written as DNA, the CDR3 is TGTGCCACCAGCAGAGCGGGACTAGCGGGAGTCCCAGATACGCAGTATTTT.

CDR3 amino acids: CASSLGTSGRQGTDTQYF. Written as DNA, the CDR3 is TGCGCCAGCAGCTTAGGGACTAGCGGGAGGCAAGGCACAGATACGCAGTATTTT. The genes are TRBV5-1 and TRBJ2-3; 15 nucleotides align to TRBD2. CDR1 is SGHRS, CDR2 YFSETQ, per germline. The CDR3 totals 18 residues. V shed 2 bases, J shed 1 base, and the junction held 5 bases outside the gene matches. Together with reference TRBV5-1 and TRBJ2-3, the CDR3 gives the full variable domain: KAGVTQTPRYLIKTRGQQVTLSCSPISGHRSVSWYQQTPGQGLQFLFEYFSETQRNKGNFPGRFSGRQFSNSRSEMNVSTLELGDSALYLCASSLGTSGRQGTDTQYFGPGTRLTVL.

The V gene is TRBV28, the J gene TRBJ1-3; tentatively, D is TRBD1 (6 bases). The V and J ends lost 2 bases and 3 bases respectively, with 17 bases between them. This CDR3 has 17 amino acids. Looked up from germline, CDR1 is MDHEN and CDR2 is SYDVKM. The CDR3 loop is CASSLTRDGGIGNTIYF. The CDR3 bases are TGTGCCAGCAGTTTAACCCGGGACGGGGGCATTGGAAACACCATATATTTT.

V usage is TRBV5-1 and J usage is TRBJ1-2; a possible D gene is TRBD1 (5 bases). CDR3 length equals 15 residues. Trimming removed 4 bases from V and 6 bases from J, with 19 bases in between. Per germline, CDR1 SGHRS and CDR2 YFSETQ. CDR3: CASSPEGRDGHGYTF. In DNA form, the CDR3 reads TGCGCCAGCAGCCCCGAGGGGAGGGATGGCCATGGCTACACCTTC.

The chain has TRBV18 and TRBJ2-4, with TRBD1 matching 7 bases. The J segment lost 5 bases and the V segment lost 5 bases, leaving 0 bases of the junction unmatched. CDR3 size: 12 residues. CDR1 and CDR2 from the germline V gene are KGHSH and LQKENI. The CDR3, as DNA: TGTGCCAGCTCAGGGACAGAAAACATTCAGTACTTC. Its translation: CASSGTENIQYF.

V and J are TRBV7-8 and TRBJ2-5, with TRBD1 identical over 7 bases. V was clipped by 3 bases and J by 5 bases; unmatched bases: 3. Germline assignment: CDR1 SGHVS and CDR2 FQNEAQ. This CDR3 region has 13 residues. CDR3: CASSFTGEETQYF. DNA of the CDR3: TGTGCCAGCAGCTTCACAGGGGAGGAGACCCAGTACTTC.

This clone was seen a handful of times. The gene calls are TRBV25-1 and TRBJ2-1; 12 nucleotides align to TRBD2. The CDR3 runs to 17 residues. Germline trimming cut 0 bases from V and 9 bases from J; bases unmatched to any gene: 9. Germline assignment: CDR1 MGHDK and CDR2 SYGVNS. The DNA for the CDR3 is TGTGCCAGCAGTGAATATCGGGGACTAGCGGGTCATTCTGAGCAGTTCTTC. Translating gives CASSEYRGLAGHSEQFF.

The chain couples TRBV24-1 to TRBJ2-7; 10 bases map to TRBD1. The V and J ends lost 3 bases and 6 bases, in that order; junction bases with no gene match: 7. Germline CDR1 and CDR2: KGHDR and SFDVKD. The CDR3 is 15 residues long. The CDR3 here is CATSDIGQGGREQYF. The CDR3 DNA is TGTGCCACCAGTGATATTGGACAGGGGGGACGCGAGCAGTACTTC.

This clone was counted only a few times. The chain couples TRBV20-1 to TRBJ1-2; D ambiguous. The germline gives CDR1 DFQATT, CDR2 SNEGSKA (reference sequence). CDR3 length equals 14 residues. The V and J ends lost 3 bases and 4 bases respectively, with 15 bases between them. The CDR3 here is CSASEQASSYGYTF. CDR3 nucleotide sequence: TGCAGTGCTAGTGAGCAGGCGTCTAGCTATGGCTACACCTTC.

The chain employs TRBV10-2 and TRBJ1-5, with 7 bases fitting TRBD1. The germline gives CDR1 WSHSY, CDR2 SAAADI. The CDR3 extends over 13 amino acids. After removal of 8 bases from V and 3 bases from J, the junction contained 4 bases not matched to a gene. DNA for the CDR3: TGCGCCAGCGTGAAGGGGGCCAATCAGCCCCAGCATTTT. Its translation is CASVKGANQPQHF.

For this clone: The CDR3 carries no conserved terminal phenylalanine or tryptophan, so it likely arises from a read error. No DNA is shown, since the ends of the CDR3 on it are uncertain; the CDR3 is the one TCRdb lists. The CDR3 protein is CSARVPPSR. The chain is built from TRBV20-1 and TRBJ2-2; TRBD2 is taken as the D call from the table, unchecked against the DNA. The germline CDR1 and CDR2 sequences are DFQATT and SNEGSKA (reference sequence). The CDR3 is made up of 9 amino acids, end residues included.